Below, 25 T cell receptor beta chains from the same sample are listed, as sequenced in a study of cytomegalovirus exposure and HLA in healthy donors (dated by TCRdb to 2015 to 2018). Libraries were built with the immunoSEQ multiplex PCR assay. For the multiplex PCR, a mixture combining 60 forward primers for TCR Vbeta segments and 13 reverse primers for TCR Jbeta segments was used. TCRdb limited this immuneACCESS table to in-frame rearrangements with V and J called. A share of clones is missing; checked studies link under half to unresolved V genes, and the rest is unexplained. The sample yields about 250,000 clones; roughly two thirds were counted once. The top ten clones comprise 2% to 2.5% of the sample. The sample taken for sequencing was PBMCs. Receptor source: a female donor in good health and CMV-seronegative.

The chain is built from TRBV27 and TRBJ2-3; weak D call: TRBD1 (6 bases). Trimming cost V 5 bases and J 4 bases, with 22 bases left between them. Germline assignment: CDR1 MNHEY and CDR2 SMNVEV (reference sequence). The CDR3 covers 17 residues. CDR3 coding DNA: TGTGCCAGCAGTCTAACACCCAGACAGGTCAGGCCAGATACGCAGTATTTT. This sequence encodes CASSLTPRQVRPDTQYF.

The gene calls are TRBV4-2 and TRBJ2-5, with TRBD2 matching 12 bases. Germline CDR1 and CDR2: LGHNA and YNFKEQ. The length of the CDR3 is 16 residues. The trim removed 3 bases at V and 2 bases at J, leaving 4 bases unmatched. The CDR3 loop reads CASSHAGTSGQETQYF. In DNA, the CDR3 is TGTGCCAGCAGCCACGCCGGGACTAGCGGGCAAGAGACCCAGTACTTC.

CDR3 in DNA: TGCAGCGTTGAAGATCTGACAGGGGAAGGCTACGAGCAGTACTTC. Amino acid sequence: CSVEDLTGEGYEQYF. V usage is TRBV29-1 and J usage is TRBJ2-7, with 8 positions matching TRBD1. The CDR3 is 15 residues long. Germline values: CDR1 SQVTM, CDR2 ANQGSEA. Germline trimming cut 0 bases from V and 3 bases from J; bases unmatched to any gene: 7.

V gene TRBV4-2 combines with J gene TRBJ1-5; TRBD1 agrees at 8 bases. Germline loops: CDR1 LGHNA, CDR2 YNFKEQ. The CDR3 runs 14 residues. Trimming cost V 4 bases and J 5 bases; bases outside gene matches: 4. CDR3 nucleotides: TGTGCCAGCAGCCCGGGACAGGAGTATCAGCCCCAGCATTTT. This codes for CASSPGQEYQPQHF.

This clone was recorded a few times. This chain links TRBV30 with TRBJ2-3, with 13 bases that match TRBD2. Losses at the gene ends were 6 bases for V and 6 bases for J; bases not matched to a gene: 6. The CDR3 covers 14 residues. Germline CDR1 and CDR2: GTSNPN and SVGIG (reference sequence). The chain's CDR3 is CACRTSGRYDTQYF. In nucleotides, the CDR3 is TGTGCCTGCCGGACTAGCGGGAGATACGATACGCAGTATTTT.

This clone was seen a few times. The genes are TRBV27 and TRBJ1-2, with a weak D call TRBD1 (6 bases). Germline CDR1 MNHEY, CDR2 SMNVEV (reference sequence). Trimming cost V 5 bases and J 5 bases, with 9 bases left between them. This CDR3 region has 12 residues. The CDR3 bases are TGTGCCAGCAGTCAAGGGACATATGGCTACACCTTC. Amino acids: CASSQGTYGYTF.

This rearrangement joins TRBV28 to TRBJ1-2; a weak D match, TRBD1 (5 bases). The CDR3 loop spans 15 amino acids. The ends were cut back, 4 bases at V and 5 bases at J, with 17 bases in the middle. Germline lookup yields CDR1 MDHEN and CDR2 SYDVKM. In DNA form, the CDR3 reads TGTGCCAGCAGTTCCCTGAGGAAGGGACTTTATGGCTACACCTTC. This gives the protein CASSSLRKGLYGYTF.

V and J are TRBV5-4 and TRBJ2-1, with TRBD2 matching 9 bases. The length of the CDR3 is 16 residues. Per the germline V gene, CDR1 is SGHNT and CDR2 is YYREEE (reference sequence). The junction had 6 bases not matched to a gene; V was cut back by 4 bases and J by 1 base. Written as DNA, the CDR3 is TGTGCCAGCAGCCCGGGGACTAGCAGGTCCTACAATGAGCAGTTCTTC. Amino acid sequence: CASSPGTSRSYNEQFF. Full variable domain (missing parts from reference TRBV5-4 and TRBJ2-1): ETGVTQSPTHLIKTRGQQVTLRCSSQSGHNTVSWYQQALGQGPQFIFQYYREEENGRGNFPPRFSGLQFPNYSSELNVNALELDDSALYLCASSPGTSRSYNEQFFGPGTRLTVL.

The chain links TRBV6-6 to TRBJ2-4; tentative D call: TRBD2 (5 bases). V was shortened by 5 bases and J by 9 bases, with 11 bases between the two germline ends. Germline V gene lookup returns CDR1 MNHNY and CDR2 SVGAGI (reference sequence). The CDR3 has 12 residues. CDR3 region: CASSPRTGIQYF. CDR3 DNA sequence: TGTGCCAGCAGTCCCCGGACTGGCATTCAGTACTTC.

The chain uses TRBV29-1 and TRBJ1-1; 9 nucleotides agree with TRBD1. The CDR3 covers 13 residues. Germline V gene sequence: CDR1 SQVTM, CDR2 ANQGSEA. The J segment lost 10 bases and the V segment lost 6 bases, leaving 12 bases of the junction unmatched. The CDR3 reads CSVPTGGGYAAFF. For the CDR3, the DNA is TGCAGCGTCCCAACAGGGGGCGGGTATGCAGCTTTCTTT.

The V and J genes are TRBV28 and TRBJ2-5; the D is unclear. Germline loops: CDR1 MDHEN, CDR2 SYDVKM. V was pared by 7 bases and J by 3 bases, with 9 bases between. The CDR3 loop spans 12 amino acids. CDR3 loop: CASIGGKETQYF. CDR3 in DNA: TGTGCCAGCATCGGCGGAAAAGAGACCCAGTACTTC.

The J gene is TRBJ2-1, the V gene TRBV19, with 7 bases fitting TRBD1. This CDR3 spans 14 amino acids. From germline, CDR1 is LNHDA and CDR2 SQIVND (reference sequence). The ends lost 5 bases at V and 8 bases at J; junction bases unmatched: 9. The CDR3 region is CASSVYRGADEQFF. CDR3 coding DNA: TGTGCCAGTAGTGTATACAGGGGAGCCGATGAGCAGTTCTTC.

The rearrangement uses TRBV5-1 and TRBJ2-7, with a tentative D call TRBD1 (6 bases). The CDR3 runs to 14 residues. The ends were cut back, 2 bases at V and 4 bases at J, with 13 bases in the middle. Germline V gene lookup returns CDR1 SGHRS and CDR2 YFSETQ. CDR3 protein: CASSFAGVRYEQYF. DNA for the CDR3: TGCGCCAGCAGCTTCGCAGGGGTACGGTACGAGCAGTACTTC.

J is TRBJ2-1 and V is TRBV6-6, with 7 bases identical to TRBD2. This CDR3 is built from 14 residues. Germline assignment: CDR1 MNHNY and CDR2 SVGAGI (reference sequence). With 7 bases clipped from V and 7 bases from J, the junction kept 10 bases outside the gene matches. The CDR3 reads CASKTEGGANEQFF. The CDR3 region has the DNA TGTGCCAGCAAGACCGAGGGAGGGGCGAATGAGCAGTTCTTC.

The chain joins TRBV4-1 to TRBJ1-5; D is perhaps TRBD1 (6 bases). V lost 3 bases to trimming and J lost 5 bases, with 11 bases between them. The germline gives CDR1 MGHRA, CDR2 YSYEKL. The CDR3 extends over 14 amino acids. CDR3 nucleotide sequence: TGCGCCAGCAGCCACAGGGGATCCGATCAGCCCCAGCATTTT. Encoded protein: CASSHRGSDQPQHF.

This chain uses TRBV14 with TRBJ2-2; 8 bases agree with TRBD1. V lost 1 base and J lost 4; bases outside the gene matches: 8. CDR1 is SGHDN and CDR2 is FVKESK in the germline V gene. CDR3 length: 17 residues. The CDR3 reads CASSQGARQGPTGELFF. In DNA form, the CDR3 reads TGTGCCAGCAGCCAAGGTGCAAGACAGGGGCCCACCGGGGAGCTGTTTTTT.

This clone showed up just a few times. The chain combines TRBV19 with TRBJ2-1; 11 positions match TRBD2. The CDR3 has 11 amino acids. V lost 7 bases to trimming and J lost 11 bases; unmatched junction nucleotides: 1. CDR1 and CDR2 (germline): LNHDA, SQIVND (reference sequence). This CDR3 reads CASTSGRKQFF. The CDR3, as DNA: TGTGCCAGTACTAGCGGGAGGAAGCAGTTCTTC.

There are a few counts of this clone. The rearrangement joins TRBV28 to TRBJ1-4, with 7 bases identical to TRBD1. Germline CDR1 MDHEN, CDR2 SYDVKM. This CDR3 comprises 15 residues. Germline trimming cut 2 bases from V and 3 bases from J; bases unmatched to any gene: 3. CDR3: CASSLQGESNEKLFF. DNA for the CDR3: TGTGCCAGCAGTTTACAGGGGGAATCTAATGAAAAACTGTTTTTT.

V is TRBV4-2 and J is TRBJ2-7; 9 bases are shared with TRBD2. The V gene end was trimmed by 1 base and the J gene end by 3 bases; junction bases not matched to a gene: 13. Germline V gene data show CDR1 as LGHNA and CDR2 as YNFKEQ. The CDR3 is made up of 18 amino acids. The CDR3 sequence: CASSQAISSGSLVYEQYF. DNA of the CDR3: TGTGCCAGCAGCCAAGCTATTAGTAGCGGGAGTTTAGTCTACGAGCAGTACTTC.

This chain joins TRBV18 and TRBJ2-5; 11 bases agree with TRBD2. From germline, CDR1 is KGHSH and CDR2 LQKENI. J gave up 2 bases and V 5 bases, and 4 bases lay outside the gene matches. This CDR3 spans 15 amino acids. CDR3 residues: CASSTGTSGQETQYF. CDR3 DNA sequence: TGTGCCAGCTCAACCGGGACTAGCGGTCAAGAGACCCAGTACTTC.

This clone came up once. The chain joins TRBV11-2 to TRBJ2-7; D is perhaps TRBD2 (7 bases). CDR1 is SGHAT and CDR2 is FQNNGV in the germline V gene. The CDR3 spans 14 residues. Trimming took off 3 bases at V and 6 bases at J, with 15 bases between the two ends. CDR3 sequence reads: CASSFRGGPGEQYF. The CDR3 DNA follows: TGTGCCAGCAGCTTTAGGGGGGGGCCTGGCGAGCAGTACTTC.

This chain links TRBV30 with TRBJ1-2, with 7 positions matching TRBD1. The CDR3 spans 16 residues. Looked up from germline, CDR1 is GTSNPN and CDR2 is SVGIG (reference sequence). V lost 0 bases, J lost 2 bases, and 9 bases stayed unmatched. This chain's CDR3 is CAWSVLGKQGNYGYTF. For the CDR3, the DNA is TGTGCCTGGAGTGTACTGGGAAAACAGGGGAACTATGGCTACACCTTC. Using reference TRBV30 and TRBJ1-2 for the parts outside the CDR3, the full variable domain is SQTIHQWPATLVQPVGSPLSLECTVEGTSNPNLYWYRQAAGRGLQLLFYSVGIGQISSEVPQNLSASRPQDRQFILSSKKLLLSDSGFYLCAWSVLGKQGNYGYTFGSGTRLTVV.

This chain uses TRBV30 with TRBJ2-3; TRBD2 is a possible D gene (6 bases). V gave up 7 bases and J gave up 3 bases, with 14 bases separating them. The CDR3 has 13 amino acids. Germline CDR1 reads GTSNPN; CDR2 reads SVGIG (reference sequence). CDR3 bases: TGTGCCTCCCGACGGCGGGGAACAGATACGCAGTATTTT. It encodes CASRRRGTDTQYF.

This clone was counted between two and nine times. The chain carries TRBV11-2 and TRBJ2-7; 11 nucleotides agree with TRBD2. CDR3 length equals 15 residues. The germline CDR1 and CDR2 sequences are SGHAT and FQNNGV. J gave up 2 bases and V 6 bases, and 6 bases lay outside the gene matches. This CDR3 reads CASSSLAGVAYEQYF. The CDR3 nucleotides read TGTGCCAGCAGTTCACTAGCGGGAGTGGCCTACGAGCAGTACTTC. Drawing the rest from reference TRBV11-2 and TRBJ2-7, the complete variable domain is EAGVAQSPRYKIIEKRQSVAFWCNPISGHATLYWYQQILGQGPKLLIQFQNNGVVDDSQLPKDRFSAERLKGVDSTLKIQPAKLEDSAVYLCASSSLAGVAYEQYFGPGTRLTVT.

For the CDR3, the DNA is TGTGCCAGCAGTGGGGGGACAGTTCAGCTCTACGAGCAGTACTTC. Translated, it gives CASSGGTVQLYEQYF. The chain carries TRBV6-1 and TRBJ2-7, with 7 positions matching TRBD1. The J segment lost 3 bases and the V segment lost 4 bases, leaving 9 bases of the junction unmatched. Germline CDR1 MNHNS, CDR2 SASEGT. The CDR3 is 15 amino acids.